Listed here are 21 T cell receptor beta chains from one sample, sequenced in a study of breast tumors, draining lymph nodes, adjacent tissues. TCRdb reprocessed the multiplex PCR reads via MiXCR and lists one record per CDR3 protein. The sample yields 250,000 or so distinct CDR3 sequences, around 30% seen once. Axillary draining lymph nodes of breast cancer patients supplied the node samples. Input material: axillary lymph node tissue. These receptors were collected from a female donor with breast cancer. Some clones in this sample may be carry-over from other donors' samples.

This clonotype was detected many times. The gene calls are TRBV4-3 and TRBJ2-5; 8 bases match TRBD2. This CDR3 comprises 15 residues. From germline, CDR1 is LGHNA and CDR2 YSLEER. J lost 1 base, V lost 0 bases, and 1 base had no gene match. For the CDR3, the DNA is TGCGCCAGCAGCCAAGAACTAGCGGTCCAAGAGACCCAGTACTTC. This gives the protein CASSQELAVQETQYF.

The rearrangement uses TRBV20-1 and TRBJ2-5; the match to TRBD2 covers 10 bases. Germline V gene sequence: CDR1 DFQATT, CDR2 SNEGSKA (reference sequence). This CDR3 has 17 residues. Trimming removed 0 bases from V and 6 bases from J; junction bases left unmatched: 13. CDR3: CSARDQGTSARTQTQYF. CDR3 DNA: TGCAGTGCTAGAGATCAGGGGACTAGCGCGCGGACTCAGACCCAGTACTTC.

The chain links TRBV24-1 to TRBJ2-1, with 7 bases fitting TRBD2. CDR1 is KGHDR, CDR2 SFDVKD, per germline. The CDR3 runs 13 residues. The J segment lost 8 bases and the V segment lost 8 bases, leaving 8 bases of the junction unmatched. The CDR3 reads CATTAGKVDEQFF. The DNA of the CDR3 is TGTGCCACCACAGCGGGAAAGGTGGATGAGCAGTTCTTC.

There are a few counts of this clonotype. The chain recombines TRBV30 with TRBJ1-2; D remains ambiguous. The ends were cut back, 2 bases at V and 1 base at J, with 8 bases in the middle. Per germline, CDR1 GTSNPN and CDR2 SVGIG (reference sequence). The CDR3 loop spans 13 amino acids. In DNA, the CDR3 is TGTGCCTGGAGTAAAGGGATTAACTATGGCTACACCTTC. Translation gives CAWSKGINYGYTF. Full variable domain (remainder filled in from reference TRBV30 and TRBJ1-2): SQTIHQWPATLVQPVGSPLSLECTVEGTSNPNLYWYRQAAGRGLQLLFYSVGIGQISSEVPQNLSASRPQDRQFILSSKKLLLSDSGFYLCAWSKGINYGYTFGSGTRLTVV.

J is TRBJ1-2 and V is TRBV9, with D maybe TRBD1 (5 bases). Trimming shortened V by 2 bases and J by 7 bases, and 18 bases separated the two germline ends. CDR1 and CDR2 (germline): SGDLS, YYNGEE. The CDR3 contains 15 residues. This CDR3 is CASSVSVGRGCGYTF. The CDR3 DNA reads TGTGCCAGCAGCGTTTCCGTGGGGCGGGGGTGTGGCTACACCTTC.

This clonotype has ten or more counts. This rearrangement joins TRBV4-3 to TRBJ1-4; D might be TRBD1 (6 bases). The CDR3 contains 15 residues. V shed 2 bases and J shed 7 bases, with 14 bases lying between them. Germline V gives CDR1 LGHNA, CDR2 YSLEER. CDR3 loop: CASSQRGVQGEKLFF. The CDR3, as DNA: TGCGCCAGCAGCCAACGCGGGGTACAGGGTGAAAAACTGTTTTTT.

This clonotype was counted many times. The rearrangement links TRBV12-5 to TRBJ2-7; 7 bases fit TRBD2. CDR1 is LGHNT and CDR2 is FRNRAP in the germline V gene. Unmatched junction bases numbered 8, after V lost 4 bases and J lost 5 bases. The CDR3 totals 14 residues. The CDR3 sequence: CASGYNSGGNEQYF. Written as DNA, the CDR3 is TGTGCTAGTGGTTACAATTCGGGGGGAAACGAGCAGTACTTC.

This clonotype was counted many times. The chain uses TRBV3-1 and TRBJ1-6; D is unresolved. V lost 1 base and J lost 9, with 4 bases in between. The CDR3 contains 12 residues. CDR1 and CDR2 (germline): LGHDT, YNNKEL (reference sequence). CDR3 region: CASSQGSSPLHF. The DNA for the CDR3 is TGTGCCAGCAGCCAAGGGAGTTCACCCCTCCACTTT. The complete variable domain, with remaining parts taken from reference TRBV3-1 and TRBJ1-6, reads DTAVSQTPKYLVTQMGNDKSIKCEQNLGHDTMYWYKQDSKKFLKIMFSYNNKELIINETVPNRFSPKSPDKAHLNLHINSLELGDSAVYFCASSQGSSPLHFGNGTRLTVT.

CDR3 in DNA: TGCGCCAGCAGCCAAGCCCAATACGGGTGGGGATCAGATACGCAGTATTTT. Its protein is CASSQAQYGWGSDTQYF. The chain is built from TRBV4-3 and TRBJ2-3; D gene unclear. Germline V lookup: CDR1 LGHNA, CDR2 YSLEER. V gave up 1 base and J gave up 4 bases, with 18 bases separating them. The CDR3 is made up of 17 amino acids.

This clonotype was found many times. The chain joins TRBV19 to TRBJ2-1, with 7 bases that match TRBD1. J lost 0 bases, V lost 1 base, and 0 bases had no gene match. CDR3 length: 15 residues. The germline gives CDR1 LNHDA, CDR2 SQIVND (reference sequence). CDR3 loop: CASSIGQGSYNEQFF. The CDR3 coding sequence is TGTGCCAGTAGTATAGGACAGGGCTCCTACAATGAGCAGTTCTTC. Filled out from reference TRBV19 and TRBJ2-1, the complete variable domain reads DGGITQSPKYLFRKEGQNVTLSCEQNLNHDAMYWYRQDPGQGLRLIYYSQIVNDFQKGDIAEGYSVSREKKESFPLTVTSAQKNPTAFYLCASSIGQGSYNEQFFGPGTRLTVL.

This chain's CDR3 is CASSHGQGLGQPQHF. The DNA for the CDR3 is TGTGCCAGCAGTCACGGTCAGGGTTTAGGGCAGCCCCAGCATTTT. This rearrangement joins TRBV6-6 to TRBJ1-5, with D perhaps TRBD1 (5 bases). Germline CDR1 is MNHNY and CDR2 is SVGAGI (reference sequence). The CDR3 runs 15 residues. V was pared by 5 bases and J by 7 bases, with 18 bases between.

The chain employs TRBV5-1 and TRBJ1-1; D is perhaps TRBD1 (5 bases). Germline lookup yields CDR1 SGHRS and CDR2 YFSETQ. Trimming took off 7 bases at V and 4 bases at J, with 17 bases between the two ends. The CDR3 covers 14 residues. The CDR3 reads CASCLDGGITEAFF. CDR3 in DNA: TGCGCCAGCTGCCTTGACGGGGGAATCACTGAAGCTTTCTTT.

This clonotype was seen only a few times. A much larger clone lies one base from this, so it may be a read error. This chain links TRBV6-4 with TRBJ2-2; 9 bases fit TRBD2. Unmatched junction bases numbered 6, after V lost 6 bases and J lost 4 bases. Per the germline V gene, CDR1 is MRHNA and CDR2 is SNTAGT. CDR3 length: 15 amino acids. This CDR3 is CASRHSGRGTGELFF. In nucleotides, the CDR3 is TGTGCCAGCAGACATAGCGGGAGAGGCACCGGGGAGCTGTTTTTT.

The sample holds many counts of this clonotype. V and J are TRBV12-3 or TRBV12-4 and TRBJ1-2; D remains unclear. The CDR3 runs 13 residues. V lost 6 bases and J lost 6, with 14 bases in between. DNA of the CDR3: TGTGCCAGCAGCCCTACGGGCACTGATGGCTACACCTTC. It specifies CASSPTGTDGYTF.

The chain employs TRBV2 and TRBJ1-3; 7 bases map to TRBD1. Germline trimming cut 5 bases from V and 3 bases from J; bases unmatched to any gene: 7. Germline V CDR1 and CDR2: SNHLY, FYNNEI. The CDR3 is 15 amino acids. CDR3 bases: TGTGCCAGCAGTAACAGGGGTATCTATGGAAACACCATATATTTT. Its protein product is CASSNRGIYGNTIYF.

This clonotype has ten or more counts. J is TRBJ2-2 and V is TRBV12-3 or TRBV12-4, with a possible D match to TRBD2 (5 bases). V dropped 1 base and J dropped 7 bases, with 13 bases sitting between them. This CDR3 is 15 amino acids long. CDR3 sequence reads: CASSLDGVGVGELFF. The DNA of the CDR3 is TGTGCCAGCAGTTTAGATGGGGTCGGGGTCGGGGAGCTGTTTTTT.

Concerning this clonotype itself: Possible read error: a much larger clone is one base away. The chain combines TRBV5-6 with TRBJ2-1; 10 nucleotides match TRBD2. This CDR3 has 15 residues. Germline V CDR1 and CDR2: SGHDT, YYEEEE. The CDR3 DNA reads TGTGCCAGCAGCAAACTAGCGGGACTATACAATGGGCAGTTCTTC. Translating gives CASSKLAGLYNGQFF.

For this clonotype: The junction does not match germline at one end; this may be a read error. V is TRBV24-1 and J is TRBJ2-2; no firm D call. Germline CDR1 and CDR2: KGHDR and SFDVKD. This CDR3 region has 13 residues. The CDR3 sequence is CASSSLFTGELFF. CDR3 DNA: TGTGCCAGCAGTAGCCTGTTCACCGGGGAGCTGTTTTTT.

The sample holds many counts of this clonotype. This chain connects TRBV5-4 to TRBJ2-5; TRBD2 might be the D (5 bases). With 0 bases removed from V and 4 bases from J, the gap between germline ends came to 10 bases. This CDR3 contains 14 residues. Germline V gives CDR1 SGHNT, CDR2 YYREEE (reference sequence). The CDR3 nucleotides read TGTGCCAGCAGCTTGGAGAGGGCTGGAGAGACCCAGTACTTC. Encoded protein: CASSLERAGETQYF.

The V and J genes are TRBV5-1 and TRBJ2-7; 7 nucleotides agree with TRBD1. Germline values: CDR1 SGHRS, CDR2 YFSETQ. CDR3 length equals 13 residues. J gave up 4 bases and V 2 bases, and 3 bases lay outside the gene matches. CDR3 protein: CASSLNRGYEQYF. The CDR3 nucleotides read TGCGCCAGCAGCTTAAACAGGGGTTACGAGCAGTACTTC.

Many counts were recorded for this clonotype. The J gene is TRBJ2-3, the V gene TRBV12-3 or TRBV12-4; 11 nucleotides match TRBD2. The CDR3 is 16 amino acids. The V gene end was trimmed by 7 bases and the J gene end by 4 bases; junction bases not matched to a gene: 10. The CDR3, as DNA: TGTGCCAGCAACATAGTAGCGGGAGGGCCCCCAGATACGCAGTATTTT. Residues: CASNIVAGGPPDTQYF.